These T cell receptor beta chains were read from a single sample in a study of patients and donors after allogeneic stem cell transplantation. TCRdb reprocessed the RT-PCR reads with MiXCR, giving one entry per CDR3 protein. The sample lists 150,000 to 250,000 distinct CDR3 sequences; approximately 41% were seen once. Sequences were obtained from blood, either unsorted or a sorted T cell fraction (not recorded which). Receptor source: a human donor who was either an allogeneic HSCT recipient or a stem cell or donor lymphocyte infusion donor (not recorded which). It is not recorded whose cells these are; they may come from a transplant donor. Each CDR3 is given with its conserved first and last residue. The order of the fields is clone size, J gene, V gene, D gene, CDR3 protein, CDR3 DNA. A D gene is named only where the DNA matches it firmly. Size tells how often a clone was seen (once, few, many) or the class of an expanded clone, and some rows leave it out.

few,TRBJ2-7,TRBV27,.,CASSLGLEQYF,TGTGCCAGCAGTTTGGGCCTCGAGCAGTACTTC
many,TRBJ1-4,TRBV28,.,CASSLQGRWSEKLFF,TGTGCCAGCAGTTTACAGGGAAGGTGGAGCGAAAAACTGTTTTTT
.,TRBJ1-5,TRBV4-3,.,CASSQDTLRAQPQHF,TGCGCCAGCAGCCAAGATACATTAAGGGCACAGCCCCAGCATTTT
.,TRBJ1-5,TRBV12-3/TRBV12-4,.,CASSFGSGMFQPQHF,TGTGCCAGCAGTTTCGGGTCAGGGATGTTTCAGCCCCAGCATTTT
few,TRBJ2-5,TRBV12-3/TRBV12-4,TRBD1,CASSATDRGGKETQYF,TGTGCCAGCAGTGCGACCGACAGGGGCGGGAAAGAGACCCAGTACTTC
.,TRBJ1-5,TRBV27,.,CASSPGFYSNQPQHF,TGTGCCAGCAGTCCAGGGTTCTATAGCAATCAGCCCCAGCATTTT
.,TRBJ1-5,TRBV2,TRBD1,CASSGTGSHQPQHF,TGTGCCAGCAGTGGGACAGGGTCCCATCAGCCCCAGCATTTT
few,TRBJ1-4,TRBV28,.,CASSTAPNEKLFF,TGTGCCAGCAGCACAGCTCCCAATGAAAAACTGTTTTTT
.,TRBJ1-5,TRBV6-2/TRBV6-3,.,CASPYPAVDSNQPQHF,TGTGCCAGTCCGTACCCGGCAGTCGATAGCAATCAGCCCCAGCATTTT
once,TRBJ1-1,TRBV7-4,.,CASSYTGRLMEAFF,TGTGCCAGCAGCTACACAGGGAGGCTGATGGAAGCTTTCTTT
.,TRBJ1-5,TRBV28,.,CASSHDAGINQPQHF,TGTGCCAGCAGTCACGACGCAGGGATCAATCAGCCCCAGCATTTT
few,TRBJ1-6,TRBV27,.,CASSVQGRSSYNSPLHF,TGTGCCAGCAGTGTCCAGGGCAGAAGCTCCTATAATTCACCCCTCCACTTT
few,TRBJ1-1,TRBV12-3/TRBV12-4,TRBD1,CASSLEGARVTEAFF,TGTGCCAGCAGTTTAGAGGGGGCGAGGGTCACTGAAGCTTTCTTT
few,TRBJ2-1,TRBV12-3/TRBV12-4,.,CASSLVAGRLYNEQFF,TGTGCCAGCAGTTTAGTGGCAGGGAGGCTTTACAATGAGCAGTTCTTC
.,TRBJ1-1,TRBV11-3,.,CASSLDFTTEAFF,TGTGCCAGCAGCTTAGATTTTACCACTGAAGCTTTCTTT
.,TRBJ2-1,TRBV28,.,CATISGTNYNEQFF,TGTGCCACCATCTCCGGGACCAATTACAATGAGCAGTTCTTC
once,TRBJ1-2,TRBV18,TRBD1,CASSPLDRGGGYTF,TGTGCCAGCTCACCTCTCGACAGGGGTGGCGGCTACACCTTC
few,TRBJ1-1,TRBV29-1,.,CSAGQGPLNTEAFF,TGCAGCGCGGGGCAGGGGCCCCTGAACACTGAAGCTTTCTTT
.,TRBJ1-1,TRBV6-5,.,CASSYRQQNTEAFF,TGTGCCAGCAGTTATCGACAGCAGAACACTGAAGCTTTCTTT
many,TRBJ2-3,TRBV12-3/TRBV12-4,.,CASRLAGTDTQYF,TGTGCCAGCAGGTTAGCGGGCACAGATACGCAGTATTTT
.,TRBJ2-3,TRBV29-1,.,CSVVARPTDTQYF,TGCAGCGTTGTAGCCCGGCCCACAGATACGCAGTATTTT
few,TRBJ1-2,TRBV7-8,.,CASSLSDYGYTF,TGTGCCAGCAGCTTATCCGACTATGGCTACACCTTC
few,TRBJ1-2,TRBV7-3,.,CASSLTGSDGYTF,TGTGCCAGCAGTCTCACAGGGTCGGATGGCTACACCTTC
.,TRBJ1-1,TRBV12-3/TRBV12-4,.,CASRRVANTEAFF,TGTGCCAGCAGGCGGGTTGCGAACACTGAAGCTTTCTTT
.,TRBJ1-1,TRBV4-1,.,CASSQVTQKNTEAFF,TGCGCCAGCAGCCAAGTAACGCAGAAGAACACTGAAGCTTTCTTT
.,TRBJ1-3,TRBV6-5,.,CATVSSRLGGNTIYF,TGTGCCACCGTATCCTCCCGGCTTGGAGGAAACACCATATATTTT
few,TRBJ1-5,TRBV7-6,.,CASSLAASGNQPQHF,TGTGCCAGCAGCTTAGCGGCGTCTGGGAATCAGCCCCAGCATTTT
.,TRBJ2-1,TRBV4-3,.,CASSRIPRAGDYNEQFF,TGCGCCAGCAGCCGCATCCCTCGAGCGGGTGACTACAATGAGCAGTTCTTC
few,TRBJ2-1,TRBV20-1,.,CSARPDYRDTYNEQFF,TGCAGTGCTAGACCCGATTATCGGGACACTTACAATGAGCAGTTCTTC
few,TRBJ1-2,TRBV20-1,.,CSARYGYTF,TGCAGTGCCCGCTATGGCTACACCTTC
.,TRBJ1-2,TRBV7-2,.,CASSPELRGYTF,TGTGCCAGCAGCCCAGAGTTGAGGGGCTACACCTTC
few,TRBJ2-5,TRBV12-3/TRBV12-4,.,CASSLARQQETQYF,TGTGCCAGCAGTTTGGCCCGGCAGCAAGAGACCCAGTACTTC
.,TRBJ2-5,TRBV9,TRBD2,CASSVAPGLGAETQYF,TGTGCCAGCAGCGTAGCTCCGGGACTAGGAGCTGAGACCCAGTACTTC
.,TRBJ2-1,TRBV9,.,CASSSKAEVTYNEQFF,TGTGCCAGCAGCTCAAAAGCGGAAGTTACCTACAATGAGCAGTTCTTC
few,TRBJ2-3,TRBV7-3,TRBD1,CASSLGQGAAPDTQYF,TGTGCCAGCAGCTTGGGACAGGGCGCCGCCCCAGATACGCAGTATTTT
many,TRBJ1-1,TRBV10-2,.,CASIRGTEAFF,TGCGCCAGCATTAGGGGCACTGAAGCTTTCTTT
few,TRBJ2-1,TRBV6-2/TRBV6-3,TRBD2,CASSYRGRAYNEQFF,TGTGCCAGCAGTTACCGCGGGAGGGCCTACAATGAGCAGTTCTTC
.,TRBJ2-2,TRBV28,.,CASSLPGHQNTGELFF,TGTGCCAGCAGCCTGCCGGGACACCAGAACACCGGGGAGCTGTTTTTT
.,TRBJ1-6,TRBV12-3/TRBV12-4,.,CASGPGLPLHF,TGTGCCAGCGGCCCGGGATTACCCCTCCACTTT
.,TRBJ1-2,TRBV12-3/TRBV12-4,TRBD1,CASSDRGDYGYTF,TGTGCCAGCAGCGACAGGGGCGACTATGGCTACACCTTC
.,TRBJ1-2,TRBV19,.,CATADLRDGYTF,TGTGCCACCGCGGACTTGAGGGATGGCTACACCTTC
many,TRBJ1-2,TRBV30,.,CAFLQGYGYTF,TGTGCCTTCCTACAGGGTTATGGCTACACCTTC
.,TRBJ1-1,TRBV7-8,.,CASSLMGGSMNTEAFF,TGTGCCAGCAGCTTAATGGGAGGGAGTATGAACACTGAAGCTTTCTTT
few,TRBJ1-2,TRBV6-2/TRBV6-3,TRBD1,CASSSTGSGYTF,TGTGCCAGCAGTTCGACAGGGTCCGGCTACACCTTC
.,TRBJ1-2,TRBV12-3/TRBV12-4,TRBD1,CASSTEDRRAYGYTF,TGTGCCAGCAGCACTGAGGACAGGCGAGCCTATGGCTACACCTTC
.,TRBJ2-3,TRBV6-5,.,CASSYKWGGQADTQYF,TGTGCCAGCAGTTACAAGTGGGGGGGCCAGGCAGATACGCAGTATTTT
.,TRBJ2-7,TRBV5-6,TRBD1,CASRTGSSYEQYF,TGTGCCAGCAGGACAGGGAGCTCCTACGAGCAGTACTTC
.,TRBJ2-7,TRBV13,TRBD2,CASSPRLPGLAVSYEQYF,TGTGCCAGCAGCCCAAGACTCCCGGGACTAGCGGTATCCTACGAGCAGTACTTC
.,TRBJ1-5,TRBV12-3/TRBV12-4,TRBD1,CASSNWDRVWQPQHF,TGTGCCAGCAGTAACTGGGACAGGGTATGGCAGCCCCAGCATTTT
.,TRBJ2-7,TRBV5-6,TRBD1,CASTLRDRGLSYEQYF,TGTGCCAGCACCCTCCGGGACAGGGGGCTCTCGTACGAGCAGTACTTC
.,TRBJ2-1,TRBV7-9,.,CASARGEYNEQFF,TGTGCCAGCGCCAGGGGGGAGTACAATGAGCAGTTCTTC
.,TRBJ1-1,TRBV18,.,CASSPRTGETEAFF,TGTGCCAGCTCACCGCGCACTGGTGAAACTGAAGCTTTCTTT
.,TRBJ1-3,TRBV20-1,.,CSANGGTGNTIYF,TGCAGTGCTAACGGAGGGACAGGAAACACCATATATTTT
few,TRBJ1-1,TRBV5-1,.,CASTGEKNTEAFF,TGCGCCAGCACCGGGGAGAAGAACACTGAAGCTTTCTTT
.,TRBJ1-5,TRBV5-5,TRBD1,CASSATGVIGQPQHF,TGTGCCAGCAGCGCCACAGGGGTTATTGGTCAGCCCCAGCATTTT